The 13 T cell receptor beta chains below come from one sample, sequenced in a study of blood T cell repertoires in COVID-19. Sequencing used immunoSEQ multiplex PCR; TCRdb keeps in-frame clones, though not all of them. The data hold approximately 270,000 clones, with about 79% observed a single time. The sequencing input was peripheral blood. The receptors come from a man older than 75 with acute or convalescent COVID-19.

The chain has TRBV5-1 and TRBJ1-6; tentative D call: TRBD1 (6 bases). Germline V gene lookup returns CDR1 SGHRS and CDR2 YFSETQ. V lost 0 bases and J 7 bases, leaving 14 bases between the germline ends. CDR3 size: 16 residues. CDR3 sequence (DNA): TGCGCCAGCAGCTTGGGGCAGGGGCAGGGGAATTCACCCCTCCACTTT. It is translated as CASSLGQGQGNSPLHF.

This chain links TRBV7-9 with TRBJ1-2; D is uncertain. Germline V gene sequence: CDR1 SEHNR, CDR2 FQNEAQ (reference sequence). Trimming took 1 base from V and 3 from J, leaving 6 bases between them. The CDR3 has 13 amino acids. CDR3 sequence: CASSLDSYYGYTF. CDR3 nucleotides: TGTGCCAGCAGCTTAGACTCATACTATGGCTACACCTTC.

J is TRBJ1-1 and V is TRBV6-7; the D gene is possibly TRBD1 (5 bases). TRBV6-7 is an open reading frame whose function is uncertain. Deletions cut 0 bases from V and 3 bases from J, with 17 bases between. This CDR3 comprises 17 residues. The CDR3 here is CASSYSTASCLYTEAFF. The CDR3 DNA reads as TGTGCCAGCAGTTACTCGACAGCCAGCTGCTTGTACACTGAAGCTTTCTTT.

The genes are TRBV6-5 and TRBJ1-2; TRBD1 aligns across 10 bases. Trimming removed 2 bases from V and 2 bases from J; junction bases left unmatched: 5. CDR3 size: 16 residues. Germline values: CDR1 MNHEY, CDR2 SVGAGI. The CDR3 sequence: CASSYLVTGGNYGYTF. Here the CDR3 DNA reads TGTGCCAGCAGTTACCTTGTGACAGGGGGCAACTATGGCTACACCTTC.

DNA for the CDR3: TGTGCCACCAGTAGCGGGGGGGAGACCCAGTACTTC. Protein: CATSSGGETQYF. This rearrangement joins TRBV24-1 to TRBJ2-5, with 9 bases fitting TRBD2. Germline V lookup: CDR1 KGHDR, CDR2 SFDVKD. J was trimmed by 5 bases and V by 6 bases; bases with no gene match: 0. The CDR3 spans 12 residues.

This clone was counted a single time. The chain employs TRBV3-1 (or the pseudogene TRBV3-2) and TRBJ1-5; D remains ambiguous. The CDR3 consists of 14 residues. Per the germline V gene, CDR1 is LGHDT and CDR2 is YNNKEL (reference sequence). The ends were cut back, 1 base at V and 5 bases at J, with 9 bases in the middle. CDR3 sequence reads: CASSQGISYQPQHF. DNA for the CDR3: TGTGCCAGCAGCCAAGGTATATCGTATCAGCCCCAGCATTTT.

The rearrangement uses TRBV10-3 and TRBJ1-5, with 9 bases identical to TRBD1. Germline CDR1 and CDR2: ENHRY and SYGVKD. V gave up 4 bases and J gave up 6 bases; unmatched junction bases: 7. The CDR3 length is 15 residues. The CDR3 loop reads CAISAGTGISQPQHF. CDR3 nucleotides: TGTGCCATCAGTGCCGGGACAGGGATCAGTCAGCCCCAGCATTTT.

The J gene is TRBJ2-1, the V gene TRBV10-1; 7 nucleotides line up with TRBD2. From germline, CDR1 is WNHNN and CDR2 SYGVQD (reference sequence). This CDR3 contains 16 residues. V shed 3 bases and J 1 base; nucleotides not matched to a gene: 6. The CDR3: CASSDGLGGSYNEQFF. In DNA, the CDR3 is TGCGCCAGCAGTGACGGACTAGGTGGTTCCTACAATGAGCAGTTCTTC.

The V and J genes are TRBV5-1 and TRBJ2-1, with 8 bases identical to TRBD1. With 3 bases clipped from V and 0 bases from J, the junction kept 11 bases outside the gene matches. Per germline, CDR1 SGHRS and CDR2 YFSETQ. The CDR3 extends over 18 amino acids. The CDR3 DNA is TGCGCCAGCAGCTGGTTACCTGGACAGGGACCCTCCTACAATGAGCAGTTCTTC. This translates into CASSWLPGQGPSYNEQFF.

This rearrangement joins TRBV7-9 to TRBJ2-1, with D perhaps TRBD2 (5 bases). The CDR3 is 15 amino acids. Germline V gene data show CDR1 as SEHNR and CDR2 as FQNEAQ (reference sequence). V lost 1 base, J lost 6 bases, and 13 bases lay in between. CDR3 residues: CASSLGERALNEQFF. The CDR3 DNA reads as TGTGCCAGCAGCTTAGGGGAGAGGGCCCTCAATGAGCAGTTCTTC.

The CDR3 here is CACYPGQGSYEQYF. The CDR3 DNA sequence: TGTGCCTGTTACCCGGGACAGGGCTCCTACGAGCAGTACTTC. The chain uses TRBV30 and TRBJ2-7; 9 nucleotides match TRBD1. Germline CDR1 GTSNPN, CDR2 SVGIG (reference sequence). J gave up 0 bases and V 6 bases, and 6 bases lay outside the gene matches. The CDR3 length is 14 residues.

The J gene is TRBJ1-6, the V gene TRBV30, with 12 bases aligning to TRBD1. Germline V lookup: CDR1 GTSNPN, CDR2 SVGIG (reference sequence). V lost 3 bases and J lost 10; bases outside the gene matches: 4. The CDR3 consists of 14 residues. In DNA, the CDR3 is TGTGCCTGGAGGCTCGGGACAGGGGGCTCACCCCTCCACTTT. Translated, it gives CAWRLGTGGSPLHF.

This clone was picked up a small number of times. This rearrangement joins TRBV24-1 to TRBJ1-4; D not certain. The V gene's germline CDR1 is KGHDR and CDR2 SFDVKD. This CDR3 has 10 residues. The V gene lost 7 bases and the J gene lost 6 bases, with 2 bases spanning the gap. CDR3 sequence reads: CATSDEKLFF. CDR3 in DNA: TGTGCCACCAGCGATGAAAAACTGTTTTTT.